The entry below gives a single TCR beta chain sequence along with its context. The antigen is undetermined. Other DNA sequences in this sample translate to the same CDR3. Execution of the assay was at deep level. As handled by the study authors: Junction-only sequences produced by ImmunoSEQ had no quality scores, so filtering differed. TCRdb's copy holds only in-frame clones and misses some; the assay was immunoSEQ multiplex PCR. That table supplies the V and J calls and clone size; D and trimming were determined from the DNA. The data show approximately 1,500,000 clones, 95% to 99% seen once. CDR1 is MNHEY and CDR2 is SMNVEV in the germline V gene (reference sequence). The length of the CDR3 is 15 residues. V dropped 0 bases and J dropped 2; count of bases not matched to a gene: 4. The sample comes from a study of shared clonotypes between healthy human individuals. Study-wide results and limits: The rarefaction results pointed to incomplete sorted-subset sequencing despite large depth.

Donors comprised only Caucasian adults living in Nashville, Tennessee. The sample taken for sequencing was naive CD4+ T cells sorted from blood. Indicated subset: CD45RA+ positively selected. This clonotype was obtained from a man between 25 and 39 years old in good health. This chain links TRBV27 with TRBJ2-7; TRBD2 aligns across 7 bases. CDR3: CASSLSSGKAYEQYF. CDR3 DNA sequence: TGTGCCAGCAGTTTATCAAGCGGGAAGGCCTACGAGCAGTACTTC.